Listed here are 29 T cell receptor beta chains from one sample, sequenced in a study of radiotherapy plus CTLA-4 blockade in lung cancer. The protocol was immunoSEQ multiplex PCR, while the TCRdb copy is restricted to in-frame clones and leaves out a portion. In the table there are about 30,000 clones, approximately 80% of which are singletons. The material sequenced was peripheral blood, taken from a patient treated with radiotherapy plus ipilimumab. The source is a human donor with non-small cell lung cancer that progressed on radiotherapy plus ipilimumab.

J is TRBJ2-7 and V is TRBV5-1; 7 bases match TRBD2. The CDR3 extends over 15 amino acids. V lost 0 bases and J lost 2; bases outside the gene matches: 5. In germline, CDR1 is SGHRS, CDR2 YFSETQ. The CDR3 protein is CASSLGAGRPYEQYF. The CDR3 DNA reads TGCGCCAGCAGCTTGGGAGCGGGACGTCCCTACGAGCAGTACTTC.

J is TRBJ2-1 and V is TRBV4-3, with D perhaps TRBD2 (5 bases). CDR1 is LGHNA, CDR2 YSLEER, per germline. The length of the CDR3 is 15 residues. V was shortened by 5 bases and J by 1 base, with 12 bases between the two germline ends. CDR3 in DNA: TGCGCCAGCAGCTCGAACCCGGGATCCTACAATGAGCAGTTCTTC. Translation: CASSSNPGSYNEQFF.

This chain links TRBV25-1 with TRBJ2-7; TRBD2 might be the D (6 bases). The CDR3 is made up of 14 amino acids. The V gene lost 5 bases and the J gene lost 3 bases, with 14 bases spanning the gap. Germline CDR1 reads MGHDK; CDR2 reads SYGVNS. The CDR3 spells CASSRGGGYYEQYF. CDR3 DNA sequence: TGTGCCAGCAGTCGTGGGGGAGGATACTACGAGCAGTACTTC.

For this clone: Other DNA variants within this sample encode the same CDR3. This rearrangement joins TRBV6-1 to TRBJ1-5; no clear D. Germline V gene data show CDR1 as MNHNS and CDR2 as SASEGT. The CDR3 spans 13 residues. The V and J ends lost 4 bases and 7 bases respectively, with 11 bases between them. Written as DNA, the CDR3 is TGTGCCAGCAGTGCTGGGGTGGGCCAGCCCCAGCATTTT. As protein: CASSAGVGQPQHF.

The V and J genes are TRBV9 and TRBJ2-2, with 12 bases lining up with TRBD2. The germline gives CDR1 SGDLS, CDR2 YYNGEE. V was pared by 0 bases and J by 6 bases, with 3 bases of the junction left unmatched. CDR3 length equals 16 residues. The CDR3 bases are TGTGCCAGCAGCGTAGAAGCTAGCGGGAGGGCCGGGGAGCTGTTTTTT. Translation: CASSVEASGRAGELFF.

This sequence joins TRBV29-1 and TRBJ1-1; D remains unclear. Trimming pared 6 bases from V and 5 bases from J, leaving 16 bases between. The V gene's germline CDR1 is SQVTM and CDR2 ANQGSEA. The CDR3 contains 13 residues. DNA of the CDR3: TGCAGCGTAGCTACCAGACGGGGAACTGAAGCTTTCTTT. This codes for CSVATRRGTEAFF. Full variable domain (rest looked up from reference TRBV29-1 and TRBJ1-1): SAVISQKPSRDICQRGTSLTIQCQVDSQVTMMFWYRQQPGQSLTLIATANQGSEATYESGFVIDKFPISRPNLTFSTLTVSNMSPEDSSIYLCSVATRRGTEAFFGQGTRLTVV.

The rearrangement joins TRBV11-3 to TRBJ2-1; 11 bases align to TRBD1. With V trimmed by 5 bases and J by 1 base, 4 bases remained unmatched. CDR1 is SGHNT and CDR2 is YENEEA in the germline V gene. There are 16 residues in the CDR3. CDR3 sequence: CASSLGTGGSYNEQFF. DNA for the CDR3: TGTGCCAGCAGCCTCGGGACAGGGGGATCCTACAATGAGCAGTTCTTC.

The gene calls are TRBV28 and TRBJ2-5; 8 nucleotides line up with TRBD2. The closer fit of TRBJ2-7 to the DNA end suggests the J call may be wrong. In germline, CDR1 is MDHEN, CDR2 SYDVKM. The CDR3 sequence is 15 residues long. Here the CDR3 DNA reads TGTGCCAGCAGCCCCTTGGCGGGAGGCCCCTACGAGCAGTACTTC. Its protein product is CASSPLAGGPYEQYF.

V is TRBV5-1 and J is TRBJ1-3; D gene unclear. Germline V gene lookup returns CDR1 SGHRS and CDR2 YFSETQ. This CDR3 is built from 17 residues. V was trimmed by 1 base and J by 4 bases, leaving 18 bases between them. The CDR3 protein is CASSLFAGPRSGNTIYF. CDR3 sequence (DNA): TGCGCCAGCAGCTTGTTTGCGGGCCCTCGGTCCGGAAACACCATATATTTT.

This chain links TRBV6-1 with TRBJ2-5; 8 positions match TRBD1. V was clipped by 6 bases and J by 2 bases; unmatched bases: 8. The V gene's germline CDR1 is MNHNS and CDR2 SASEGT. The CDR3 is made up of 15 amino acids. The CDR3 region is CASSPTGGYQETQYF. The DNA for the CDR3 is TGTGCCAGCAGCCCAACAGGGGGATATCAAGAGACCCAGTACTTC.

This chain links TRBV6-1 with TRBJ1-4; possibly TRBD1 for D (5 bases). Germline V gene sequence: CDR1 MNHNS, CDR2 SASEGT. CDR3 length: 14 residues. The V end was cut by 8 bases, the J end by 2 bases, with 12 bases between. CDR3 in amino acids: CASEAGGTNEKLFF. The CDR3 DNA reads TGTGCCAGCGAGGCCGGGGGTACTAATGAAAAACTGTTTTTT.

CDR3: CASSQMTGLADGYTF. The CDR3 DNA sequence: TGCGCCAGCAGCCAAATGACAGGACTAGCGGATGGCTACACCTTC. The chain joins TRBV5-1 to TRBJ1-2, with D tentatively TRBD1 (6 bases). Trimming removed 4 bases at V and 6 bases at J, with 19 bases between. Germline CDR1 is SGHRS and CDR2 is YFSETQ. This CDR3 has 15 amino acids.

V usage is TRBV28 and J usage is TRBJ2-1; D is ambiguous. The CDR3 covers 12 residues. The germline V and J ends were trimmed by 6 bases and 3 bases, with 6 bases remaining between them. Germline V gene lookup returns CDR1 MDHEN and CDR2 SYDVKM. The DNA for the CDR3 is TGTGCCAGCAGGAACAACTACAATGAGCAGTTCTTC. Its translation is CASRNNYNEQFF.

The chain links TRBV7-9 to TRBJ1-5; perhaps TRBD1 as D (5 bases). Germline V lookup: CDR1 SEHNR, CDR2 FQNEAQ (reference sequence). Trimming left V 2 bases short and J 0 bases short, with 11 bases between. The CDR3 contains 16 residues. The CDR3 loop reads CASSLNTGSSNQPQHF. Written as DNA, the CDR3 is TGTGCCAGCAGCTTAAATACAGGTAGTAGCAATCAGCCCCAGCATTTT.

The chain joins TRBV10-3 to TRBJ1-1; D remains unclear. Per the germline V gene, CDR1 is ENHRY and CDR2 is SYGVKD. V was trimmed by 1 base and J by 4 bases, leaving 13 bases between them. CDR3 length: 15 residues. This CDR3 reads CAISEFVGMGTEAFF. Written as DNA, the CDR3 is TGTGCCATCAGTGAGTTTGTAGGGATGGGCACTGAAGCTTTCTTT.

V and J are TRBV5-1 and TRBJ2-3; TRBD1 is a possible D gene (6 bases). This CDR3 comprises 12 residues. Germline loops: CDR1 SGHRS, CDR2 YFSETQ. V lost 4 bases and J lost 14, with 17 bases in between. The CDR3 is CASSMDSFTTYF. The CDR3 coding sequence is TGCGCCAGCAGCATGGACAGCTTCACAACGTATTTT.

The J gene is TRBJ2-7, the V gene TRBV27; the match to TRBD2 covers 7 bases. This CDR3 contains 11 residues. CDR1 is MNHEY and CDR2 is SMNVEV in the germline V gene (reference sequence). J gave up 5 bases and V 8 bases, and 3 bases lay outside the gene matches. The chain's CDR3 is CASGRADEQYF. The CDR3 nucleotides are TGTGCCAGCGGGAGGGCCGACGAGCAGTACTTC.

This clone was seen more than once but under ten times. The chain employs TRBV6-9 and TRBJ2-7; tentative D call: TRBD2 (6 bases). Looked up from germline, CDR1 is MNHGY and CDR2 is SVAAGI. The V end was cut by 3 bases, the J end by 4 bases, with 13 bases between. There are 14 residues in the CDR3. As DNA, the CDR3 is TGTGCCAGCAGTTACTCTGGGAGGCTGTACGAGCAGTACTTC. Encoded protein: CASSYSGRLYEQYF.

This clone was picked up a small number of times. This chain uses TRBV4-3 with TRBJ1-5; D might be TRBD1 (6 bases). The CDR3 runs 15 residues. Trimming pared 3 bases from V and 0 bases from J, leaving 9 bases between. From germline, CDR1 is LGHNA and CDR2 YSLEER. CDR3 nucleotides: TGCGCCAGCAGCCAGGGGACACTTAGCAATCAGCCCCAGCATTTT. Residues: CASSQGTLSNQPQHF.

The J gene is TRBJ2-1, the V gene TRBV11-2, with unresolved D. CDR3 size: 13 residues. Trimming removed 2 bases at V and 9 bases at J, with 11 bases between. In germline, CDR1 is SGHAT, CDR2 FQNNGV. CDR3 amino acids: CASSLSVSSEQFF. The CDR3 nucleotides read TGTGCCAGCAGCTTAAGCGTGTCTAGTGAGCAGTTCTTC.

There are a few counts of this clone. This sequence joins TRBV18 and TRBJ2-7, with D tentatively TRBD1 or TRBD2 (7 bases each). Trimming cost V 3 bases and J 4 bases, with 16 bases left between them. This CDR3 contains 15 residues. The germline V gene has CDR1 KGHSH and CDR2 LQKENI. CDR3 sequence reads: CASSPRQGGKYEQYF. In DNA form, the CDR3 reads TGTGCCAGCTCACCCCGACAGGGAGGGAAATACGAGCAGTACTTC.

V gene TRBV18 combines with J gene TRBJ2-7; 9 bases line up with TRBD1. CDR3 length equals 15 residues. V shed 3 bases, J shed 2 bases, and the junction held 5 bases outside the gene matches. CDR1 KGHSH and CDR2 LQKENI come from the germline V gene. CDR3 nucleotides: TGTGCCAGCTCACCCTCGGGACAGGGACCCTACGAGCAGTACTTC. This codes for CASSPSGQGPYEQYF.

CDR3 residues: CASSLEADGSYEQYF. In nucleotides, the CDR3 is TGTGCCAGCAGCTTGGAGGCCGATGGGTCCTACGAGCAGTACTTC. The chain uses TRBV5-4 and TRBJ2-7; D gene ambiguous. Germline CDR1 SGHNT, CDR2 YYREEE (reference sequence). The CDR3 totals 15 residues. Trimming shortened V by 0 bases and J by 1 base, and 11 bases separated the two germline ends.

The chain carries TRBV9 and TRBJ2-7; a weak D match, TRBD1 (5 bases). V lost 2 bases to trimming and J lost 3 bases, with 9 bases between them. The V gene's germline CDR1 is SGDLS and CDR2 YYNGEE. This CDR3 spans 13 amino acids. The CDR3 DNA reads TGTGCCAGCAGCGTTAACCAGGGCTACGAGCAGTACTTC. Translating it yields CASSVNQGYEQYF.

Only one count was recorded for this clone. In nucleotides, the CDR3 is TGCGCCAGCAGCGCGTCGACGGCATCATTGAACACTGAAGCTTTCTTT. It encodes CASSASTASLNTEAFF. The chain recombines TRBV5-1 with TRBJ1-1; D unclear. The germline CDR1 and CDR2 sequences are SGHRS and YFSETQ. V was pared by 4 bases and J by 0 bases, with 16 bases between. CDR3 size: 16 residues.

The rearrangement links TRBV6-6 to TRBJ1-1, with D hard to call. Germline V gene lookup returns CDR1 MNHNY and CDR2 SVGAGI (reference sequence). This CDR3 has 14 amino acids. Trimming shortened V by 5 bases and J by 3 bases, and 13 bases separated the two germline ends. Here the CDR3 DNA reads TGTGCCAGCAGTACCCTTGAGAGGGACACTGAAGCTTTCTTT. This translates into CASSTLERDTEAFF.

This clone was recorded a few times. The chain uses TRBV11-1 and TRBJ2-1; tentatively, D is TRBD2 (6 bases). Deletions cut 4 bases from V and 10 bases from J, with 8 bases between. The CDR3 sequence is 11 residues long. CDR1 is SGHAT, CDR2 FQDESV, per germline (reference sequence). CDR3 in amino acids: CASSSAGEQFF. CDR3 DNA: TGTGCCAGCAGCTCAGCGGGCGAGCAGTTCTTC.

The rearrangement uses TRBV6-5 and TRBJ1-5; no reliable D call. The germline gives CDR1 MNHEY, CDR2 SVGAGI. V lost 0 bases and J lost 1, with 7 bases in between. There are 15 residues in the CDR3. Written as DNA, the CDR3 is TGTGCCAGCAGTTACTCGAAAGGGAGCAATCAGCCCCAGCATTTT. Protein sequence: CASSYSKGSNQPQHF.

The rearrangement uses TRBV6-5 and TRBJ1-5, with 9 bases that match TRBD1. V lost 2 bases and J lost 4; bases outside the gene matches: 0. The germline V gene has CDR1 MNHEY and CDR2 SVGAGI. The CDR3 runs to 14 residues. The CDR3 DNA reads TGTGCCAGCAGTTACGGGACAGGGAATCAGCCCCAGCATTTT. Translation: CASSYGTGNQPQHF.